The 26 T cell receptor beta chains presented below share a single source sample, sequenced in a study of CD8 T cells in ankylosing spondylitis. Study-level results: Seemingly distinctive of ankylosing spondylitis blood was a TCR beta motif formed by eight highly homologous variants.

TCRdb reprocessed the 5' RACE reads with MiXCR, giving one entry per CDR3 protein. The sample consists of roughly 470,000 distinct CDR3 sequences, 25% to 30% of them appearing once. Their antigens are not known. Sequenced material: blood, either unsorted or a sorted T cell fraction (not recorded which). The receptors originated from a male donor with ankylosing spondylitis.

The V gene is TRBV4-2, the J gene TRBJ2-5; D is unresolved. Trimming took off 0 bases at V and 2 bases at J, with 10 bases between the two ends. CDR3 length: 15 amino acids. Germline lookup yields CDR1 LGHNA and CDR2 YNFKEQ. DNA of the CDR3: TGTGCCAGCAGCCAAGACCCAGGTCAGCAAGAGACCCAGTACTTC. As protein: CASSQDPGQQETQYF.

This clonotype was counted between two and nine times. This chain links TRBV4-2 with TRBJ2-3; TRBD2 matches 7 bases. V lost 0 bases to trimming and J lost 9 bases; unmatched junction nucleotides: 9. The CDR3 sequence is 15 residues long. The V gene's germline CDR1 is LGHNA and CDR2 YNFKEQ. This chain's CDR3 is CASSQDRLAATTQYF. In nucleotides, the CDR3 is TGTGCCAGCAGCCAAGATAGGCTAGCGGCAACGACGCAGTATTTT.

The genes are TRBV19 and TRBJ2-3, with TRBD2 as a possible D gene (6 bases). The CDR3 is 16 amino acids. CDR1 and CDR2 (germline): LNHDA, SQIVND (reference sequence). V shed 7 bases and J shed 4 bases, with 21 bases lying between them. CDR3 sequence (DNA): TGTGCCAGTAACTCCCCCGGGAGCTCTCAGGCAGATACGCAGTATTTT. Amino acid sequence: CASNSPGSSQADTQYF.

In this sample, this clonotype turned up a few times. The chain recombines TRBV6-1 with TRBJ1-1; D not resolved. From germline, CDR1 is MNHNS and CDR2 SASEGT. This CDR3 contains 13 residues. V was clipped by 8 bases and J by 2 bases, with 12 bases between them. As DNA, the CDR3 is TGTGCCAGCGGCCTAGACACTAACACTGAAGCTTTCTTT. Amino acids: CASGLDTNTEAFF.

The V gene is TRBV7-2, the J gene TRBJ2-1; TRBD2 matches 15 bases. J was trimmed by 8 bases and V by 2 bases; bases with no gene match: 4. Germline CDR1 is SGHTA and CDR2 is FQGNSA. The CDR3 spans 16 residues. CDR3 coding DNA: TGTGCCAGCAGCTTAAGTAGGACTAGCGGGAGGGATGAGCAGTTCTTC. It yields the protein CASSLSRTSGRDEQFF.

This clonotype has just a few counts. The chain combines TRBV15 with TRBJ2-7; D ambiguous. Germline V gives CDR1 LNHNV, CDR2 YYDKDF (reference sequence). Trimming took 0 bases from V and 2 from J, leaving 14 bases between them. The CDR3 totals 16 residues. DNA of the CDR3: TGTGCCACCAGCAGAGATCGTCTACGGACGGCCTACGAGCAGTACTTC. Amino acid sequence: CATSRDRLRTAYEQYF. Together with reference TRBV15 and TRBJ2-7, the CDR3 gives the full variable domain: DAMVIQNPRYQVTQFGKPVTLSCSQTLNHNVMYWYQQKSSQAPKLLFHYYDKDFNNEADTPDNFQSRRPNTSFCFLDIRSPGLGDTAMYLCATSRDRLRTAYEQYFGPGTRLTVT.

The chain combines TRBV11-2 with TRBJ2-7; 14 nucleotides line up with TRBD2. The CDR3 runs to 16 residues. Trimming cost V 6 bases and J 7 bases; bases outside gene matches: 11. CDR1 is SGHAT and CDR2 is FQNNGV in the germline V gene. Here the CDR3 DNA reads TGTGCCAGCAGTTCAATTAGACTAGCGGGAGGGACGGAGCAGTACTTC. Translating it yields CASSSIRLAGGTEQYF.

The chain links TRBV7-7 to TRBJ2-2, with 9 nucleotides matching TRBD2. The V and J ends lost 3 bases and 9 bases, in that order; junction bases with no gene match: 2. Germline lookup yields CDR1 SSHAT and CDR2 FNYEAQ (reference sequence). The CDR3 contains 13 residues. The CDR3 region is CASSFSGSWELFF. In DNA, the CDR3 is TGTGCCAGCAGCTTTAGCGGGAGTTGGGAGCTGTTTTTT.

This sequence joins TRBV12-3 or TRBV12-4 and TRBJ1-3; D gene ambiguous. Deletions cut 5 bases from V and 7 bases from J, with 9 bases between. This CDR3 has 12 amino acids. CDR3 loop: CASSGSRNTIYF. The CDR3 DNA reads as TGTGCCAGCAGTGGGTCCCGCAACACCATATATTTT.

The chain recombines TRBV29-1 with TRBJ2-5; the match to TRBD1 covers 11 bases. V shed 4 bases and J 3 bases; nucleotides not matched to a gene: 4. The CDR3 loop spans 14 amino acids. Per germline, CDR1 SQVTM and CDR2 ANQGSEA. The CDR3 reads CSVARTGGKETQYF. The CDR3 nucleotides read TGCAGCGTTGCGCGGACAGGGGGCAAAGAGACCCAGTACTTC.

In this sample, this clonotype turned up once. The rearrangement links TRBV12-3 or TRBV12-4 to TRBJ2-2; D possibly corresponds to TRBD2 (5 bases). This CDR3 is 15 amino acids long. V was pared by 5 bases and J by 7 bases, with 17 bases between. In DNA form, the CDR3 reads TGTGCCAGCAGTCCGGACGGGCGGGCTGGCGGGGAGCTGTTTTTT. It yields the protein CASSPDGRAGGELFF.

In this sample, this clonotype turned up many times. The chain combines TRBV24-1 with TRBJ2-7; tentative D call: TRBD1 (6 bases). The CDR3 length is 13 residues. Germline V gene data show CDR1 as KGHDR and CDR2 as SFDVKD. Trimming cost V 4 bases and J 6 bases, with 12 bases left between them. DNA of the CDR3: TGTGCCACCAGTGACTACAGGGCTGGCGAGCAGTACTTC. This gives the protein CATSDYRAGEQYF.

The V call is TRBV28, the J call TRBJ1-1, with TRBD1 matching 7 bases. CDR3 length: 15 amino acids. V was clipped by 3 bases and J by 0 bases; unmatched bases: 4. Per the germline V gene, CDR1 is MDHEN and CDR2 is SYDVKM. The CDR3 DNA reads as TGTGCCAGCAGTTTCCTCGACAGGGTGAACACTGAAGCTTTCTTT. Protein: CASSFLDRVNTEAFF. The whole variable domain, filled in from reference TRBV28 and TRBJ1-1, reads DVKVTQSSRYLVKRTGEKVFLECVQDMDHENMFWYRQDPGLGLRLIYFSYDVKMKEKGDIPEGYSVSREKKERFSLILESASTNQTSMYLCASSFLDRVNTEAFFGQGTRLTVV.

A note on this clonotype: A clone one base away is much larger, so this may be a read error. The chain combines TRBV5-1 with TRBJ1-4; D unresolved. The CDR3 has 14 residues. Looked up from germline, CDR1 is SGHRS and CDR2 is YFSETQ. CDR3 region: CASSPFSANQKLFF. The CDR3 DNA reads TGCGCCAGCAGCCCCTTTTCGGCTAATCAAAAACTGTTTTTT.

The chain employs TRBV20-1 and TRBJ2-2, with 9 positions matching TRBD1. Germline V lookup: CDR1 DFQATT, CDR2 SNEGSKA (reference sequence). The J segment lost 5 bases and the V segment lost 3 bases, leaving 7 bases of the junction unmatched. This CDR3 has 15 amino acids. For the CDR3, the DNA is TGCAGTGCTAGCGCCGGGACAGGGTTGACCGGGGAGCTGTTTTTT. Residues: CSASAGTGLTGELFF.

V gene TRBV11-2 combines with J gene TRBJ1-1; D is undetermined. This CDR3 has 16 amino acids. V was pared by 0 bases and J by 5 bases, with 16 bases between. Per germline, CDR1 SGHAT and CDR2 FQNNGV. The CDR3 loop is CASSLDPMDGETEAFF. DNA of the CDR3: TGTGCCAGCAGCTTAGACCCCATGGACGGGGAGACTGAAGCTTTCTTT.

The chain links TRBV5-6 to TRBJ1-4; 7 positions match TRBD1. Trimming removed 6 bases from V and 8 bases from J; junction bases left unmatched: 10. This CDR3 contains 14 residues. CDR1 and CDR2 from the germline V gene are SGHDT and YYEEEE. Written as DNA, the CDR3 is TGTGCCAGCACCTTAACAGGGGAAAAGGAAAAACTGTTTTTT. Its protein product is CASTLTGEKEKLFF.

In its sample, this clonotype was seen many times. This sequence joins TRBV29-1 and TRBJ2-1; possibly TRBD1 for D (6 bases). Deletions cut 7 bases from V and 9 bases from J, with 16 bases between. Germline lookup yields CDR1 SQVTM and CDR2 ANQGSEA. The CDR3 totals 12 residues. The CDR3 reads CSARDISREQFF. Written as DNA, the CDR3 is TGCAGCGCTCGGGACATCTCCCGTGAGCAGTTCTTC.

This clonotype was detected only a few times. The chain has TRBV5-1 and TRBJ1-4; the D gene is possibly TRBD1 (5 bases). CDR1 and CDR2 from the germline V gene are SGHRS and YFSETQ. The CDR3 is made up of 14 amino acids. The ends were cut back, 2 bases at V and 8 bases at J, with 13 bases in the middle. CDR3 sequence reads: CASSFDGATEKLFF. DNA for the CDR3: TGCGCCAGCAGCTTTGATGGGGCAACGGAAAAACTGTTTTTT. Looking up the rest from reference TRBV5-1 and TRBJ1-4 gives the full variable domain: KAGVTQTPRYLIKTRGQQVTLSCSPISGHRSVSWYQQTPGQGLQFLFEYFSETQRNKGNFPGRFSGRQFSNSRSEMNVSTLELGDSALYLCASSFDGATEKLFFGSGTQLSVL.

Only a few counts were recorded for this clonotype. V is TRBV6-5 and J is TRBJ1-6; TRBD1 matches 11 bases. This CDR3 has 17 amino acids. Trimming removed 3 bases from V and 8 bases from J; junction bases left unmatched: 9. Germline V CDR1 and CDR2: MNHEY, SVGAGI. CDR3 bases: TGTGCCAGCAGTTATTTTACCCCGGGACAGGGGGATTCACCCCTCCACTTT. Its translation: CASSYFTPGQGDSPLHF.

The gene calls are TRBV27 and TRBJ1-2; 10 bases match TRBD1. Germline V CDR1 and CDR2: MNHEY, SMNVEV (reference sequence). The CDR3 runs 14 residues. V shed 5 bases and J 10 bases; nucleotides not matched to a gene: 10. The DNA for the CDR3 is TGTGCCAGCAGTCTACTTGGGACAGGGGAGGACTACACCTTC. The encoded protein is CASSLLGTGEDYTF.

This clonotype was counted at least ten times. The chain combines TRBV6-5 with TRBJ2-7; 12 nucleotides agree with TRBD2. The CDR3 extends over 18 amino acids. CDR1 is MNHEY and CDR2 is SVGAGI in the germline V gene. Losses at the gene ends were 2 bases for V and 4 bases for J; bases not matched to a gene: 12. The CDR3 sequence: CASSYPSSGRANLYEQYF. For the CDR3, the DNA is TGTGCCAGCAGTTACCCCTCTAGCGGGAGGGCCAATCTGTACGAGCAGTACTTC.

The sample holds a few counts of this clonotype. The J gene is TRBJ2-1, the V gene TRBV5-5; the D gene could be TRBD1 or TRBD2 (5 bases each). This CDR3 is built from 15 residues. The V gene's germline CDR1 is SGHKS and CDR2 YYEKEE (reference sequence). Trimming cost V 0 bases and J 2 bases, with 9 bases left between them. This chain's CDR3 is CASSLAGTPYNEQFF. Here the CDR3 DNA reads TGTGCCAGCAGCTTGGCCGGGACCCCCTACAATGAGCAGTTCTTC.

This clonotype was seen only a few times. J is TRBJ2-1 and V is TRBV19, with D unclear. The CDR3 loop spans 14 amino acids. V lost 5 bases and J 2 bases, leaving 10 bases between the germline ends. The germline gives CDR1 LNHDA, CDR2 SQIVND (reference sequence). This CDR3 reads CASSGVGTYNEQFF. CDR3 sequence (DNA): TGTGCCAGTAGTGGGGTGGGAACCTACAATGAGCAGTTCTTC.

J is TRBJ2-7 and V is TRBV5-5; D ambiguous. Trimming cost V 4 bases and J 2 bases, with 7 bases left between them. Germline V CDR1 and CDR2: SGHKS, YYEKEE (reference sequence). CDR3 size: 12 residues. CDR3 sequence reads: CASSLTTYEQYV. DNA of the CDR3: TGTGCCAGCAGCCTTACAACCTACGAGCAGTACGTC.

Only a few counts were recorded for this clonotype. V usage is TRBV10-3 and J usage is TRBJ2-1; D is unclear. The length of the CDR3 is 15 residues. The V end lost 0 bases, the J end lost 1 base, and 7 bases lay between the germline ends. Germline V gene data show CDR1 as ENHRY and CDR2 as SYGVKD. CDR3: CAISESIDSYNEQFF. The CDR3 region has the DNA TGTGCCATCAGTGAGTCGATAGATTCCTACAATGAGCAGTTCTTC.